Listed here are 25 T cell receptor beta chains from one sample, sequenced in a study of shared clonotypes between healthy human individuals. Method: immunoSEQ multiplex PCR; TCRdb's copy keeps in-frame clones and lacks some. The sample contains more than 550,000 clones, 55% to 80% of which appear only once. The sequenced sample was memory CD4+ T cells sorted from blood. Documented subset: CD45RA-negative fraction. The receptors come from a woman aged 25 to 39 in good health.

For the CDR3, the DNA is TGCAGCGTTGCCAGCGGGCCCTACGAGCAGTACTTC. Amino acid sequence: CSVASGPYEQYF. The V gene is TRBV29-1, the J gene TRBJ2-7, with D possibly TRBD2 on 6 matching bases. In germline, CDR1 is SQVTM, CDR2 ANQGSEA. The CDR3 has 12 amino acids. V was cut by 4 bases and J by 2 bases, with 9 bases left in between.

The CDR3 is CASSRAWVGNTIYF. For the CDR3, the DNA is TGTGCCAGCAGCCGGGCTTGGGTCGGAAACACCATATATTTT. The J gene is TRBJ1-3, the V gene TRBV5-8, with D uncertain. The CDR3 totals 14 residues. Germline V gene lookup returns CDR1 SGHTS and CDR2 YDEGEE. V lost 4 bases and J lost 4, with 12 bases in between.

The rearrangement uses TRBV4-1 and TRBJ1-2, with 9 bases identical to TRBD1. Per the germline V gene, CDR1 is MGHRA and CDR2 is YSYEKL. Trimming cost V 4 bases and J 2 bases; bases outside gene matches: 2. CDR3 length equals 14 residues. The CDR3 spells CASSPGTGNYGYTF. In nucleotides, the CDR3 is TGCGCCAGCAGCCCCGGGACAGGGAACTATGGCTACACCTTC.

The V call is TRBV30, the J call TRBJ2-5; D ambiguous. Germline V CDR1 and CDR2: GTSNPN, SVGIG (reference sequence). The CDR3 is 13 residues long. Trimming left V 0 bases short and J 4 bases short, with 9 bases between. The CDR3 reads CAWSVRAIETQYF. The CDR3 DNA reads as TGTGCCTGGAGTGTACGAGCAATAGAGACCCAGTACTTC.

This rearrangement joins TRBV7-2 to TRBJ1-5, with a weak D call TRBD1 (5 bases). Germline CDR1 and CDR2: SGHTA and FQGNSA. The CDR3 loop spans 14 amino acids. Trimming removed 1 base at V and 7 bases at J, with 11 bases between. The CDR3 spells CASSLVSGDQPQHF. CDR3 nucleotides: TGTGCCAGCAGCTTAGTCTCGGGGGACCAGCCCCAGCATTTT.

V usage is TRBV2 and J usage is TRBJ2-1; the match to TRBD2 covers 13 bases. V shed 6 bases and J 8 bases; nucleotides not matched to a gene: 13. The germline CDR1 and CDR2 sequences are SNHLY and FYNNEI. The CDR3 spans 17 residues. CDR3 region: CASSPPLGLAGVDEQFF. For the CDR3, the DNA is TGTGCCAGCAGCCCTCCCCTCGGACTAGCGGGAGTCGATGAGCAGTTCTTC.

The V gene is TRBV7-2, the J gene TRBJ2-7; D remains ambiguous. Germline-derived CDR1 and CDR2 are SGHTA and FQGNSA. The CDR3 has 12 residues. Trimming took 2 bases from V and 4 from J, leaving 6 bases between them. The CDR3 bases are TGTGCCAGCAGCTTATTCGGTTACGAGCAGTACTTC. It encodes CASSLFGYEQYF.

J is TRBJ2-5 and V is TRBV28, with D perhaps matching TRBD1 (5 bases). The CDR3 loop spans 15 amino acids. Germline V gives CDR1 MDHEN, CDR2 SYDVKM. Between the trimmed V and J ends, which lost 3 bases and 7 bases, there was a span of 18 bases. CDR3 in DNA: TGTGCCAGCAGTTTCTCCCAACAAGGGGCAGCGACCCAGTACTTC. Its protein is CASSFSQQGAATQYF.

The V gene is TRBV27, the J gene TRBJ2-3; TRBD1 aligns across 9 bases. Germline CDR1 reads MNHEY; CDR2 reads SMNVEV (reference sequence). The CDR3 is 15 amino acids. V was pared by 8 bases and J by 11 bases, with 17 bases of the junction left unmatched. The CDR3 DNA follows: TGTGCCAGCGGTAGCCTGGGACAGGGTCTCCAGCAGCAGTATTTT. Residues: CASGSLGQGLQQQYF.

This clone was found a few times. This chain connects TRBV28 to TRBJ1-5; 9 nucleotides match TRBD1. Germline assignment: CDR1 MDHEN and CDR2 SYDVKM. Germline trimming cut 5 bases from V and 7 bases from J; bases unmatched to any gene: 9. The CDR3 runs to 15 residues. The CDR3 bases are TGTGCCAGCAGTCCACTTACAGGGGGCGGGCAGCCCCAGCATTTT. Translation: CASSPLTGGGQPQHF.

This rearrangement joins TRBV27 to TRBJ2-1; D not resolved. Trimming removed 6 bases at V and 0 bases at J, with 6 bases between. The V gene's germline CDR1 is MNHEY and CDR2 SMNVEV (reference sequence). This CDR3 is built from 13 residues. The chain's CDR3 is CASRQYSYNEQFF. In DNA, the CDR3 is TGTGCCAGCAGGCAATACTCCTACAATGAGCAGTTCTTC.

This clone occurred a few times. This chain uses TRBV10-2 with TRBJ2-1; D is undetermined. This CDR3 region has 12 residues. Trimming stripped 1 base from V and 6 bases from J, with 4 bases between. Germline values: CDR1 WSHSY, CDR2 SAAADI. In DNA, the CDR3 is TGCGCCAGCAGTGAGTGGGGCAATGAGCAGTTCTTC. As protein: CASSEWGNEQFF.

This clone was counted a single time. The gene calls are TRBV30 and TRBJ1-2; TRBD1 is a possible D gene (6 bases). The germline V gene encodes CDR1 GTSNPN and CDR2 SVGIG (reference sequence). The CDR3 contains 12 residues. V lost 1 base, J lost 9 bases, and 12 bases lay in between. As DNA, the CDR3 is TGTGCCTGGAGTGGCAGGGGCCGTAGCTACACCTTC. It yields the protein CAWSGRGRSYTF.

The rearrangement uses TRBV6-5 and TRBJ1-3; 8 bases align to TRBD1. V lost 6 bases to trimming and J lost 0 bases; unmatched junction nucleotides: 4. Germline V gene data show CDR1 as MNHEY and CDR2 as SVGAGI. There are 15 residues in the CDR3. The CDR3 spells CASSLDRGSGNTIYF. The CDR3 DNA reads as TGTGCCAGCAGCTTAGACAGGGGCTCTGGAAACACCATATATTTT.

This clone was detected once. CDR3: CASSPAGGYNEQFF. The CDR3, as DNA: TGTGCCAGTAGCCCAGCGGGAGGATACAATGAGCAGTTCTTC. This chain links TRBV19 with TRBJ2-1; 9 nucleotides align to TRBD2. CDR3 length: 14 amino acids. J lost 4 bases, V lost 6 bases, and 4 bases had no gene match. Germline values: CDR1 LNHDA, CDR2 SQIVND (reference sequence).

The rearrangement uses TRBV27 and TRBJ2-3; possible D gene TRBD1, 6 bases. Germline V gene lookup returns CDR1 MNHEY and CDR2 SMNVEV (reference sequence). This CDR3 spans 16 amino acids. The V end lost 6 bases, the J end lost 1 base, and 17 bases lay between the germline ends. CDR3 bases: TGTGCCAGCAGCGCATGGGACATCGGACGCACAGATACGCAGTATTTT. This codes for CASSAWDIGRTDTQYF.

This chain joins TRBV19 and TRBJ1-2; D unclear. The CDR3 sequence is 12 residues long. CDR1 is LNHDA and CDR2 is SQIVND in the germline V gene (reference sequence). V gave up 6 bases and J gave up 2 bases, with 7 bases separating them. DNA of the CDR3: TGTGCCAGTAGGAGGGTCAACTATGGCTACACCTTC. It is translated as CASRRVNYGYTF.

This chain links TRBV11-2 with TRBJ2-7; D is undetermined. The length of the CDR3 is 12 residues. Germline loops: CDR1 SGHAT, CDR2 FQNNGV. V was shortened by 5 bases and J by 3 bases, with 8 bases between the two germline ends. CDR3 coding DNA: TGTGCCAGCAGCCAACTCCACTACGAGCAGTACTTC. It translates to CASSQLHYEQYF.

The chain recombines TRBV19 with TRBJ1-1, with TRBD1 identical over 7 bases. Germline V gene data show CDR1 as LNHDA and CDR2 as SQIVND (reference sequence). J was trimmed by 11 bases and V by 7 bases; bases with no gene match: 7. This CDR3 region has 11 residues. The CDR3 region has the DNA TGTGCCAGTATCCGAGGGGGCCGGGCTTTCTTT. It encodes CASIRGGRAFF.

This clone was counted many times. This chain links TRBV14 with TRBJ2-1; unclear D gene. CDR1 and CDR2 (germline): SGHDN, FVKESK. This CDR3 spans 12 amino acids. Trimming took 1 base from V and 12 from J, leaving 10 bases between them. CDR3 DNA sequence: TGTGCCAGCAGCCAAGTCTTTTGGGGGCAGTTCTTC. Encoded protein: CASSQVFWGQFF.

The gene calls are TRBV11-3 and TRBJ2-7; maybe TRBD2 (6 bases). The germline V gene encodes CDR1 SGHNT and CDR2 YENEEA. The ends were cut back, 5 bases at V and 4 bases at J, with 21 bases in the middle. The CDR3 runs 16 residues. CDR3 sequence: CASSPSLTGAHYEQYF. DNA for the CDR3: TGTGCCAGCAGCCCTAGTTTGACGGGAGCACATTACGAGCAGTACTTC.

This clone was observed a single time. The rearrangement links TRBV27 to TRBJ1-4; D is uncertain. V lost 4 bases and J lost 0, with 6 bases in between. This CDR3 has 14 amino acids. CDR1 MNHEY and CDR2 SMNVEV come from the germline V gene (reference sequence). CDR3 sequence (DNA): TGTGCCAGCAGTTCGAGCTCAACTAATGAAAAACTGTTTTTT. Its translation is CASSSSSTNEKLFF.

DNA for the CDR3: TGTGCCAGCACCCAAGACCGATACTCCTACGAGCAGTACTTC. The encoded protein is CASTQDRYSYEQYF. J is TRBJ2-7 and V is TRBV18; D is unresolved. Trimming cost V 8 bases and J 0 bases, with 14 bases left between them. Per germline, CDR1 KGHSH and CDR2 LQKENI. This CDR3 has 14 residues. The variable domain in full, with the rest retrieved from reference TRBV18 and TRBJ2-7, is NAGVMQNPRHLVRRRGQEARLRCSPMKGHSHVYWYRQLPEEGLKFMVYLQKENIIDESGMPKERFSAEFPKEGPSILRIQQVVRGDSAAYFCASTQDRYSYEQYFGPGTRLTVT.

J is TRBJ1-2 and V is TRBV30; D might be TRBD1 (6 bases). In germline, CDR1 is GTSNPN, CDR2 SVGIG (reference sequence). This CDR3 is 14 amino acids long. The DNA of the CDR3 is TGTGTCGCGACGGACCCCAGGGGCGACTATGGCTACACCTTC. This codes for CVATDPRGDYGYTF.

This rearrangement joins TRBV5-4 to TRBJ2-7, with 11 positions matching TRBD2. This CDR3 region has 16 residues. Germline CDR1 is SGHNT and CDR2 is YYREEE (reference sequence). V was pared by 4 bases and J by 3 bases, with 9 bases of the junction left unmatched. CDR3 DNA sequence: TGTGCCAGCAGCACAAAGACTAGCGGGATACACTACGAGCAGTACTTC. Translation gives CASSTKTSGIHYEQYF.